Below are 30 T cell receptor beta chains sequenced from a single sample in a study of CD8+CD57+ T cells in acquired aplastic anemia. The TCR beta profiling, which covered VDJ combination and CDR3 sequence, was carried out using genomic DNA as the template. TCRdb analysed the reads with MiXCR anew, one entry per CDR3 protein. Among about 160,000 distinct CDR3 sequences listed, 48% were seen once. It was patients with CD8+CD57+ cell expansion by flow cytometry who were chosen for sequencing. The sequencing sample was made of sorted CD4+, CD8+, or CD8+CD57+ T cells (not recorded which) from PBMCs. These receptors originate from a human donor with aplastic anemia.

The sample holds many counts of this clonotype. This chain uses TRBV5-4 with TRBJ2-7, with 7 bases that match TRBD1. V was pared by 2 bases and J by 3 bases, with 5 bases of the junction left unmatched. The germline gives CDR1 SGHNT, CDR2 YYREEE (reference sequence). The CDR3 is 14 residues long. The CDR3 spells CASSFTGVGYEQYF. In DNA, the CDR3 is TGTGCCAGCAGCTTCACAGGGGTCGGCTACGAGCAGTACTTC.

The chain carries TRBV10-1 and TRBJ2-7; 7 positions agree with TRBD1. This CDR3 is 14 amino acids long. The ends lost 3 bases at V and 2 bases at J; junction bases unmatched: 4. The germline V gene has CDR1 WNHNN and CDR2 SYGVQD (reference sequence). The DNA for the CDR3 is TGCGCCAGCAGTGAAGGACAGGCGCCCTACGAGCAGTACTTC. The encoded protein is CASSEGQAPYEQYF.

Details on this clonotype: This may be a read error: a much more frequent sequence differs by one nucleotide. The chain employs TRBV5-8 and TRBJ1-1, with 10 bases matching TRBD1. CDR1 is SGHTS and CDR2 is YDEGEE in the germline V gene. CDR3 size: 14 residues. The CDR3 spells CVSSVGQGVDEAFF. The CDR3 region has the DNA TGTGTCAGCAGCGTAGGACAGGGGGTGGATGAAGCTTTCTTT.

As regards this clonotype: At one end, the junction sequence differs from germline, possibly due to a read error. The chain joins TRBV24-1 to TRBJ2-1; 9 bases match TRBD2. Germline CDR1 and CDR2: KGHDR and SFDVKD. The CDR3 has 15 residues. The CDR3 protein is CASSLTSGTFNEQFF. The CDR3 nucleotides read TGTGCCAGCAGTCTGACTAGCGGAACGTTTAATGAGCAGTTCTTC.

The chain is built from TRBV7-9 and TRBJ1-2; weak D call: TRBD1 (6 bases). Germline-derived CDR1 and CDR2 are SEHNR and FQNEAQ (reference sequence). There are 13 residues in the CDR3. V was trimmed by 0 bases and J by 6 bases, leaving 8 bases between them. CDR3 loop: CASSLANRDGYTF. The CDR3 nucleotides read TGTGCCAGCAGCTTAGCGAACAGGGATGGCTACACCTTC.

The chain combines TRBV7-9 with TRBJ1-1; tentatively, D is TRBD1 (6 bases). V dropped 5 bases and J dropped 7 bases, with 17 bases sitting between them. Looked up from germline, CDR1 is SEHNR and CDR2 is FQNEAQ (reference sequence). The CDR3 runs 14 residues. CDR3 residues: CASSLTGTAYEAFF. The CDR3, as DNA: TGTGCCAGCAGCCTGACAGGTACCGCTTATGAAGCTTTCTTT.

This clonotype came up many times. This chain links TRBV4-1 with TRBJ2-7; 7 nucleotides align to TRBD1. V lost 2 bases to trimming and J lost 6 bases; unmatched junction nucleotides: 10. Germline V gene data show CDR1 as MGHRA and CDR2 as YSYEKL. The CDR3 consists of 15 residues. The CDR3 sequence is CASSQHDRANSEQYF. DNA for the CDR3: TGCGCCAGCAGCCAACACGACAGGGCGAATAGCGAGCAGTACTTC.

The V call is TRBV9, the J call TRBJ2-1, with 11 bases fitting TRBD2. The CDR3 is 14 residues long. Germline CDR1 and CDR2: SGDLS and YYNGEE. Losses at the gene ends were 0 bases for V and 10 bases for J; bases not matched to a gene: 3. The CDR3, as DNA: TGTGCCAGCAGCGTAGGACTAGCGGGATCGGAGCAGTTCTTC. This gives the protein CASSVGLAGSEQFF.

The chain carries TRBV14 and TRBJ2-7; TRBD2 might be the D (6 bases). V lost 5 bases, J lost 6 bases, and 17 bases lay in between. The length of the CDR3 is 14 residues. Germline CDR1 reads SGHDN; CDR2 reads FVKESK. The CDR3 region has the DNA TGTGCCAGCAGCGGCAGTAGGGAGGCTCTCGAGCAGTACTTC. Translating gives CASSGSREALEQYF.

This clonotype has just one count. V is TRBV24-1 and J is TRBJ2-2; 7 bases fit TRBD2. This CDR3 is built from 15 residues. Germline V lookup: CDR1 KGHDR, CDR2 SFDVKD. The J segment lost 0 bases and the V segment lost 9 bases, leaving 6 bases of the junction unmatched. The CDR3 DNA follows: TGTGCCACCGCCCCTGGGGGGGCGAACACCGGGGAGCTGTTTTTT. Its translation: CATAPGGANTGELFF.

J is TRBJ2-5 and V is TRBV7-2, with TRBD2 as a possible D gene (5 bases). The CDR3 loop spans 13 amino acids. Deletions cut 4 bases from V and 7 bases from J, with 13 bases between. Germline lookup yields CDR1 SGHTA and CDR2 FQGNSA. The CDR3 DNA sequence: TGTGCCAGCAGCTCTCAGGCCGCGGGGACCCAGTACTTC. Translated: CASSSQAAGTQYF.

This clonotype was counted ten times or more. The chain employs TRBV25-1 and TRBJ2-5, with D perhaps matching TRBD2 (6 bases). V lost 5 bases and J 9 bases, leaving 16 bases between the germline ends. The CDR3 consists of 13 residues. Germline V lookup: CDR1 MGHDK, CDR2 SYGVNS. CDR3: CASSRVGPGAQYF. For the CDR3, the DNA is TGTGCCAGCAGTCGGGTAGGCCCGGGGGCCCAGTACTTC.

Only a few counts were recorded for this clonotype. The junction and the germline gene differ at one end; a read error may be behind it. The chain carries TRBV10-3 and TRBJ2-2; D is undetermined. The CDR3 has 13 amino acids. CDR1 is ENHRY, CDR2 SYGVKD, per germline. The CDR3 sequence: CAITQSNAGELFF. The DNA of the CDR3 is TGTGCCATCACCCAATCGAACGCCGGGGAGCTGTTTTTT.

There are a few counts of this clonotype. Here the CDR3 reads CATSRWTLAEETQYF. The CDR3 coding sequence is TGTGCCACCAGCAGGTGGACTCTGGCGGAAGAGACCCAGTACTTC. The chain combines TRBV15 with TRBJ2-5; tentative D call: TRBD2 (5 bases). In germline, CDR1 is LNHNV, CDR2 YYDKDF (reference sequence). The CDR3 is 15 amino acids. V was trimmed by 3 bases and J by 3 bases, leaving 14 bases between them.

This clonotype was counted at least ten times. The rearrangement links TRBV7-9 to TRBJ2-1; 8 nucleotides agree with TRBD2. This CDR3 is built from 14 residues. J gave up 6 bases and V 4 bases, and 5 bases lay outside the gene matches. CDR1 SEHNR and CDR2 FQNEAQ come from the germline V gene (reference sequence). The CDR3 DNA is TGTGCCAGCAGCTCCGGGACTAGAGGCAATGAGCAGTTCTTC. This sequence encodes CASSSGTRGNEQFF.

Comments on this clonotype: Given a much more abundant clone one base away, this may be a read error. V usage is TRBV7-9 and J usage is TRBJ2-7, with D unclear. The CDR3 loop spans 13 amino acids. V was cut by 7 bases and J by 5 bases, with 15 bases left in between. Looked up from germline, CDR1 is SEHNR and CDR2 is FQNEAQ (reference sequence). CDR3 DNA sequence: TGTGCCAGCAACCCGGTACTTTATAACGAGCAGTACTTC. It specifies CASNPVLYNEQYF. The variable domain in full, completed from reference TRBV7-9 and TRBJ2-7, reads DTGVSQNPRHKITKRGQNVTFRCDPISEHNRLYWYRQTLGQGPEFLTYFQNEAQLEKSRLLSDRFSAERPKGSFSTLEIQRTEQGDSAMYLCASNPVLYNEQYFGPGTRLTVT.

This clonotype was seen repeatedly, ten times or more. The chain links TRBV5-1 to TRBJ2-3; D not resolved. The CDR3 is made up of 12 amino acids. CDR1 and CDR2 from the germline V gene are SGHRS and YFSETQ. V lost 4 bases to trimming and J lost 0 bases, with 3 bases between them. DNA for the CDR3: TGCGCCAGCAGCATGAGCACAGATACGCAGTATTTT. Amino acid sequence: CASSMSTDTQYF.

This chain connects TRBV15 to TRBJ1-3, with D possibly matching TRBD1 (5 bases). CDR3 length: 15 amino acids. V was shortened by 4 bases and J by 9 bases, with 19 bases between the two germline ends. The germline CDR1 and CDR2 sequences are LNHNV and YYDKDF (reference sequence). In nucleotides, the CDR3 is TGTGCCACCAGCAAGTGGGGCAGCCGGGACGGCACCATATATTTT. This encodes CATSKWGSRDGTIYF.

Details on this clonotype: This may come from a read error, since a much larger clone is one base off. The chain combines TRBV18 with TRBJ2-7, with D tentatively TRBD1 or TRBD2 (5 bases each). The germline V and J ends were trimmed by 2 bases and 4 bases, with 9 bases remaining between them. The CDR3 loop spans 13 amino acids. Germline values: CDR1 KGHSH, CDR2 LQKENI. DNA for the CDR3: TGTGCCAGCTCACCAGGGACCAAGTACGAGCAGTACTTC. Translating gives CASSPGTKYEQYF.

This clonotype has only a few counts. V is TRBV2 and J is TRBJ1-2; D remains ambiguous. This CDR3 spans 12 amino acids. The ends were cut back, 8 bases at V and 8 bases at J, with 15 bases in the middle. Germline CDR1 reads SNHLY; CDR2 reads FYNNEI. This chain's CDR3 is CASLADLGGYTF. CDR3 nucleotides: TGTGCCAGCCTAGCAGATCTGGGGGGCTACACCTTC.

Points on this clonotype: Mismatch with germline at one junction end may stem from a read error. The rearrangement links TRBV7-3 to TRBJ2-2, with D possibly TRBD2 on 6 matching bases. The germline V gene has CDR1 SGHTA and CDR2 FQGTGA. The CDR3 contains 13 residues. The DNA of the CDR3 is TGTGCCAGCAGCTTAGACAGCACCGGGGGGCTGTTTTTT. Amino acids: CASSLDSTGGLFF.

This clonotype was observed many times. V and J are TRBV10-3 and TRBJ2-7, with TRBD2 identical over 11 bases. The CDR3 is 17 residues long. The germline V gene encodes CDR1 ENHRY and CDR2 SYGVKD. V shed 2 bases and J 0 bases; nucleotides not matched to a gene: 6. CDR3 sequence (DNA): TGTGCCATCAGTGAGCGGGGTAGCGGGAGGGCCTCCTACGAGCAGTACTTC. It encodes CAISERGSGRASYEQYF.

This clonotype was counted at least ten times. V gene TRBV7-6 combines with J gene TRBJ2-2; no definite D call. This CDR3 comprises 15 residues. V dropped 1 base and J dropped 3 bases, with 9 bases sitting between them. In germline, CDR1 is SGHVS, CDR2 FNYEAQ. The CDR3 DNA reads as TGTGCCAGCAGCTTAGGAGCTTTCGACACCGGGGAGCTGTTTTTT. As protein: CASSLGAFDTGELFF.

Here the CDR3 DNA reads TGTGCCATCAGTGAGTCAGTCACAGGGGGCTATGGCTACACCTTC. It yields the protein CAISESVTGGYGYTF. V usage is TRBV10-3 and J usage is TRBJ1-2, with 8 bases identical to TRBD1. Germline CDR1 is ENHRY and CDR2 is SYGVKD. V trimming: 0 bases; J trimming: 4 bases; junction bases outside the gene matches: 4. The CDR3 sequence is 15 residues long.

The chain recombines TRBV5-4 with TRBJ1-1; a possible D gene is TRBD1 (6 bases). V was trimmed by 4 bases and J by 7 bases, leaving 17 bases between them. Germline-derived CDR1 and CDR2 are SGHNT and YYREEE (reference sequence). This CDR3 is 14 amino acids long. The CDR3 spells CASSRGAARSEAFF. The DNA for the CDR3 is TGTGCCAGCAGCCGGGGGGCGGCTCGTAGTGAAGCTTTCTTT.

This clonotype occurred many times. This chain links TRBV5-1 with TRBJ1-4; D possibly corresponds to TRBD1 (5 bases). Germline V gene lookup returns CDR1 SGHRS and CDR2 YFSETQ. With 0 bases removed from V and 3 bases from J, the gap between germline ends came to 6 bases. CDR3 length: 14 residues. The CDR3 region is CASSLGDANEKLFF. DNA of the CDR3: TGCGCCAGCAGCTTGGGGGACGCTAATGAAAAACTGTTTTTT.

The chain joins TRBV7-9 to TRBJ1-2, with D uncertain. Germline V lookup: CDR1 SEHNR, CDR2 FQNEAQ (reference sequence). V shed 8 bases and J shed 4 bases, with 11 bases lying between them. CDR3 length: 12 amino acids. The CDR3 sequence: CASGQGSYGYTF. CDR3 nucleotides: TGTGCCAGCGGCCAAGGATCCTATGGCTACACCTTC.

This clonotype was seen many times. The V gene is TRBV5-1, the J gene TRBJ1-2, with 8 bases identical to TRBD1. The CDR3 totals 16 residues. Trimming took 0 bases from V and 2 from J; bases not matched to a gene: 6. Germline V gene sequence: CDR1 SGHRS, CDR2 YFSETQ. This chain's CDR3 is CASSLDERQGNYGYTF. CDR3 sequence (DNA): TGCGCCAGCAGCTTGGACGAAAGACAGGGGAACTATGGCTACACCTTC.

Comments on this clonotype: One junction end disagrees with the germline gene, perhaps due to a read error. The CDR3 nucleotides are TGTGTCACCAGTAATGACAGGGTCGGCTCCTACGAGCAGTACTTC. Translating it yields CVTSNDRVGSYEQYF. The chain has TRBV24-1 and TRBJ2-7; 7 bases are a match to TRBD1. There are 15 residues in the CDR3. Germline V gene sequence: CDR1 KGHDR, CDR2 SFDVKD.

V usage is TRBV5-1 and J usage is TRBJ2-5; D not certain. This CDR3 is built from 14 residues. Germline CDR1 SGHRS, CDR2 YFSETQ. V was clipped by 4 bases and J by 5 bases, with 15 bases between them. The chain's CDR3 is CASSVSGSHETQYF. The DNA for the CDR3 is TGCGCCAGCAGCGTATCCGGGTCCCACGAGACCCAGTACTTC.